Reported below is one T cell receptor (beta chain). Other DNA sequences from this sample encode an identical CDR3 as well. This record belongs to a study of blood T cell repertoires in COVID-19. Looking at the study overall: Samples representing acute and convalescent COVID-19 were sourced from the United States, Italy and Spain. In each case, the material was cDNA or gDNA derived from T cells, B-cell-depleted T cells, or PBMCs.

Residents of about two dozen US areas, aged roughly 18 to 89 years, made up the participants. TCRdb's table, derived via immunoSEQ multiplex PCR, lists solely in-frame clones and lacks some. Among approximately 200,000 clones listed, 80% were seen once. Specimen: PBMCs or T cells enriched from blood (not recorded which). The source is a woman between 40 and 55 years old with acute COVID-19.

This chain's CDR3 is CASSQDMNSPLHF. The CDR3 DNA reads TGCGCCAGCAGCCAAGACATGAATTCACCCCTCCACTTT. The chain recombines TRBV4-3 with TRBJ1-6; D remains ambiguous. Germline CDR1 is LGHNA and CDR2 is YSLEER. This CDR3 is built from 13 residues. V lost 0 bases to trimming and J lost 7 bases, with 4 bases between them.